The source of this TCR beta chain is a study of cytomegalovirus exposure and HLA in healthy donors. On the study more broadly: Earlier findings included some 100 million unique TCR beta sequences obtained from 150 million to 200 million T cells.

Vbeta (60) and Jbeta (13) primers were used in the PCR. Repertoires were generated with immunoSEQ multiplex PCR, while TCRdb's copy carries only in-frame clones and drops some. The table includes roughly 110,000 clones, 60% to 80% detected once. CDR3 length: 15 amino acids. In germline, CDR1 is SGHRS, CDR2 YFSETQ. Between the trimmed V and J ends, which lost 7 bases and 5 bases, there was a span of 18 bases. The sequence came from a boy younger than 18 in good health and CMV-seronegative. The chain is built from TRBV5-1 and TRBJ1-4, with D possibly matching TRBD1 (6 bases). Specimen: PBMCs. The CDR3: CASSKLGGLNEKLFF. The DNA of the CDR3 is TGCGCCAGCTCCAAGCTCGGGGGGCTGAATGAAAAACTGTTTTTT.